A selection of T cell receptor beta chains follows, all from one sample in a study of shared T cell receptors in the human thymus. The protocol was immunoSEQ multiplex PCR, while the TCRdb copy is restricted to in-frame clones and leaves out a portion. The data contain approximately 660,000 clones, more than 75% of them singletons. This sample was also put to use in a study of human thymus T cells.

Sequenced sample: thymocytes. Every receptor here comes from a boy younger than two with a congenital heart defect. Both conserved end residues are part of each CDR3. Fields, in order: V gene, J gene, D gene, clone size, CDR3 DNA, CDR3 protein. D genes are given only for firm matches. Not every row has a clone size; where given, it reads once, few, many or a size class.

TRBV5-6	TRBJ2-3	NA	NA	TGTGCCAGCAGCTTGAGGAGTCCGGTCACAGATACGCAGTATTTT	CASSLRSPVTDTQYF
TRBV6-5	TRBJ1-3	NA	NA	TGTGCCAGCAGTTACAACAGCTCTGGAAACACCATATATTTT	CASSYNSSGNTIYF
TRBV2	TRBJ1-1	NA	NA	TGTGCCAGCAGTGAAGTCGTCAGGGTCACTGAAGCTTTCTTT	CASSEVVRVTEAFF
TRBV15	TRBJ2-7	NA	once	TGTGCCACCAGCAGAGATCCCCAGGAGCAGTACTTC	CATSRDPQEQYF
TRBV4-3	TRBJ1-3	NA	NA	TGCGCCAGCAGCCAAGATCTGACTATCGGAAACACCATATATTTT	CASSQDLTIGNTIYF
TRBV19	TRBJ1-2	NA	NA	TGTGCCAGTAGTACCATCTGGGGGAGGTCTCACTATGGCTACACCTTC	CASSTIWGRSHYGYTF
TRBV18	TRBJ1-4	TRBD1	NA	TGTGCCAGCTCACCACATGAGGTTGGGACAGGGCCTCTTGCAACTAATGAAAAACTGTTTTTT	CASSPHEVGTGPLATNEKLFF
TRBV11-2	TRBJ1-3	TRBD1	NA	TGTGCCAGCAGCCCAGAGGACAGGGCCTATTCTGGAAACACCATATATTTT	CASSPEDRAYSGNTIYF
TRBV7-6	TRBJ2-6	NA	NA	TGTGCCAGCAGCTTGGAAGGCAGACTTTTTCCTGGGGCCAACGTCCTGACTTTC	CASSLEGRLFPGANVLTF
TRBV4-3	TRBJ2-7	NA	NA	TGCGCCAGCAGCCAAGCAAAGGATGGGCCTACCTACGAGCAGTACTTC	CASSQAKDGPTYEQYF
TRBV4-1	TRBJ2-6	TRBD1	NA	TGCGCCAGCAGCCCGGGACAGGGGGAAGGGGCTGGGGCCAACGTCCTGACTTTC	CASSPGQGEGAGANVLTF
TRBV14	TRBJ2-7	TRBD2	NA	TGTGCCAGCAGCCAAGATTTCTTAGGGACTAGCGCCTACGAGCAGTACTTC	CASSQDFLGTSAYEQYF
TRBV7-9	TRBJ2-3	TRBD2	NA	TGTGCCAGCAGCCCCCCTGCTAGCGGGACAAAGGACACAGATACGCAGTATTTT	CASSPPASGTKDTDTQYF
TRBV2	TRBJ2-1	NA	once	TGTGCCAGCAGCGGACCGGGACTGCCAATCTACAATGAGCAGTTCTTC	CASSGPGLPIYNEQFF
TRBV9	TRBJ2-7	NA	NA	TGTGCCAGCAGCGGGCCCGGGAGTCAGTCCTACGAGCAGTACTTC	CASSGPGSQSYEQYF
TRBV29-1	TRBJ2-2	NA	NA	TGCAGCGTTGAAGTACCGATGGCGGAAGAGAACACCGGGGAGCTGTTTTTT	CSVEVPMAEENTGELFF
TRBV5-1	TRBJ2-1	NA	NA	TGCGCCAGCAGCGCCCGGACAGCCCCTGAGCAGTTCTTC	CASSARTAPEQFF
TRBV4-3	TRBJ2-2	NA	NA	TGCGCCAGCTCGAAGGGTAGGCGGAGGGACACCGGGGAGCTGTTTTTT	CASSKGRRRDTGELFF
TRBV30	TRBJ1-5	NA	NA	TGTGCCTGGAGTGATTGGAGAGGCAATCAGCCCCAGCATTTT	CAWSDWRGNQPQHF
TRBV12-5	TRBJ2-3	NA	NA	TGTGCTAGTGGTTTGGTACCCCGGGATGGCAGCACAGATACGCAGTATTTT	CASGLVPRDGSTDTQYF
TRBV7-2	TRBJ1-2	TRBD1	once	TGTGCCAGCAGCCCTCCCCCCCCGACAGGGGGCAAAAACTATGGCTACACCTTC	CASSPPPPTGGKNYGYTF
TRBV7-9	TRBJ1-1	TRBD1	NA	TGTGCCAGCAGCTTAGACAGGGGAGGTGACACTGAAGCTTTCTTT	CASSLDRGGDTEAFF
TRBV29-1	TRBJ1-2	NA	NA	TGCAGCGTTGGTGAACGGGGGGCTATCCATGGCTACACCTTC	CSVGERGAIHGYTF
TRBV11-2	TRBJ2-3	TRBD2	NA	TGTGCCAGCAGCTTAGTGGCGGGAGGCCCAGATACGCAGTATTTT	CASSLVAGGPDTQYF
TRBV5-6	TRBJ1-1	TRBD1	NA	TGTGCCAGCAGCCTGGACAGGGGGCACACCGAAGCTTTCTTT	CASSLDRGHTEAFF
TRBV4-3	TRBJ2-2	TRBD2	NA	TGCGCCAGCAGCCAACGGACTAGCGTCACCGGGGAGCTGTTTTTT	CASSQRTSVTGELFF
TRBV27	TRBJ2-7	TRBD2	NA	TGTGCCAGCAAGGCGGGGGACGAGCAGTACTTC	CASKAGDEQYF
TRBV5-5	TRBJ1-5	NA	NA	TGTGCCAGCAGCTTAGGGGAGGTGGGCAATCAGCCCCAGCATTTT	CASSLGEVGNQPQHF
TRBV29-1	TRBJ2-1	TRBD2	NA	TGCAGCGTTGTAAGCGGGATAAATGAGCAGTTCTTC	CSVVSGINEQFF
TRBV19	TRBJ1-5	NA	NA	TGTGCCAGTACTCCCCAGGATCTGAGCAATCAGCCCCAGCATTTT	CASTPQDLSNQPQHF
TRBV11-2	TRBJ2-1	TRBD1	NA	TGTGCCAGCAGCGTGGGACAGGGAGGCTACAATGAGCAGTTCTTC	CASSVGQGGYNEQFF
TRBV4-2	TRBJ2-2	TRBD2	NA	TGTGCCAGCAGCCAAGGTACTAGCGGGAGGCCGAACACCGGGGAGCTGTTTTTT	CASSQGTSGRPNTGELFF
TRBV4-3	TRBJ2-2	NA	NA	TGCGCCAGCAGCCAAGATGGACTTCACACCGGGGAGCTGTTTTTT	CASSQDGLHTGELFF
TRBV25-1	TRBJ2-3	NA	NA	TGTGCCAGCAGGGGGGCGTTTAGCACAGATACGCAGTATTTT	CASRGAFSTDTQYF
TRBV2	TRBJ2-5	TRBD1	NA	TGTGCCAGCAGTAGCAGGGGGCGGGTAGAGACCCAGTACTTC	CASSSRGRVETQYF
TRBV18	TRBJ2-3	TRBD2	NA	TGTGCCAGCTCACGTAGCGGGAGTCGCTTCGCAGATACGCAGTATTTT	CASSRSGSRFADTQYF
TRBV19	TRBJ2-3	TRBD1	few	TGTGCCAGTAGTCTCTGGACAGGAGGCACAGATACGCAGTATTTT	CASSLWTGGTDTQYF
TRBV7-6	TRBJ2-5	NA	NA	TGTGCCAGCAGCTCCGGGGGGACCCAGTACTTC	CASSSGGTQYF
TRBV28	TRBJ2-4	NA	NA	TGTGCCAGCAGTCTCCCATACGGCGGGTCGATAGCCAAAAACATTCAGTACTTC	CASSLPYGGSIAKNIQYF
TRBV2	TRBJ2-5	TRBD2	NA	TGTGCCAGCAGCGAAGGGACTAGCGGGCTTCAAGAGACCCAGTACTTC	CASSEGTSGLQETQYF
TRBV6-5	TRBJ2-2	NA	NA	TGTGCCAGCAGCCCCGGCCGGCGGCCAACCGGGGAGCTGTTTTTT	CASSPGRRPTGELFF
TRBV5-1	TRBJ1-3	NA	NA	TGCGCCAGCACCGAGGAGGGTTCTAAGATCTCTGGAAACACCATATATTTT	CASTEEGSKISGNTIYF